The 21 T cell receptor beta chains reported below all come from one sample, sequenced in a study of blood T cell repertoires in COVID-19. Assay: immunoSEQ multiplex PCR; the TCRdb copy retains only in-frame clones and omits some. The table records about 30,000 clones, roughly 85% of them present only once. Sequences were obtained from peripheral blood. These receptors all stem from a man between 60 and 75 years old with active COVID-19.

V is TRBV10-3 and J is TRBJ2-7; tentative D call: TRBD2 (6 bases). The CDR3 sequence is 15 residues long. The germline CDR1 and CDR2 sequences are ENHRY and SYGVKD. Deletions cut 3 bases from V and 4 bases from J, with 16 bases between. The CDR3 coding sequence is TGTGCCATCAGTGACCCGGGGGAGCCCCCTTACGAGCAGTACTTC. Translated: CAISDPGEPPYEQYF.

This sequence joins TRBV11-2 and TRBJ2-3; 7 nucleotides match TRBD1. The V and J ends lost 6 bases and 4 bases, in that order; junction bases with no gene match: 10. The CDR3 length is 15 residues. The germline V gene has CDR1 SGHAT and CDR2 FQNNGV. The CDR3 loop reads CASSPEVGGPDTQYF. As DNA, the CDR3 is TGTGCCAGCAGTCCCGAGGTAGGGGGCCCAGATACGCAGTATTTT.

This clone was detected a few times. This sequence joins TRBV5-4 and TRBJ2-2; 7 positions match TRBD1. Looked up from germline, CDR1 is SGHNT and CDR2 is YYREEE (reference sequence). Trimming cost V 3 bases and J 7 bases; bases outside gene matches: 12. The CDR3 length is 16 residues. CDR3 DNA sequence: TGTGCCAGCAGCTCCACGGACAGGCCTACTGACGGGGAGCTGTTTTTT. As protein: CASSSTDRPTDGELFF.

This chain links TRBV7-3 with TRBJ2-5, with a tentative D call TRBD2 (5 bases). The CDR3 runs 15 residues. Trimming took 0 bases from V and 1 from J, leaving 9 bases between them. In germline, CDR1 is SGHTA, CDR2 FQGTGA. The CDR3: CASSLTGGLQETQYF. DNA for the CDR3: TGTGCCAGCAGCTTAACGGGCGGGCTCCAAGAGACCCAGTACTTC. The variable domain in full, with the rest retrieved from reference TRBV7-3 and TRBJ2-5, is GAGVSQTPSNKVTEKGKYVELRCDPISGHTALYWYRQSLGQGPEFLIYFQGTGAADDSGLPNDRFFAVRPEGSVSTLKIQRTERGDSAVYLCASSLTGGLQETQYFGPGTRLLVL.

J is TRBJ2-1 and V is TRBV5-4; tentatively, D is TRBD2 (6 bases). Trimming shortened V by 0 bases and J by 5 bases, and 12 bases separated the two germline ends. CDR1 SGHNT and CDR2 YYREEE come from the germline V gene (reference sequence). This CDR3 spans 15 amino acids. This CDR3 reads CASSLEASANNEQFF. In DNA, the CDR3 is TGTGCCAGCAGCTTGGAGGCTAGCGCGAACAATGAGCAGTTCTTC.

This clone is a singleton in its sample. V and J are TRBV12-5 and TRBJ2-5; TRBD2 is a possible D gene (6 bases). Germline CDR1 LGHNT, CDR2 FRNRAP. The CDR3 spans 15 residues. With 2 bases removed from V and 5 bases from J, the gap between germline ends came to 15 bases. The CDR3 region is CASGLWGEGVETQYF. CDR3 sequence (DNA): TGTGCTAGTGGTTTGTGGGGGGAAGGGGTTGAGACCCAGTACTTC.

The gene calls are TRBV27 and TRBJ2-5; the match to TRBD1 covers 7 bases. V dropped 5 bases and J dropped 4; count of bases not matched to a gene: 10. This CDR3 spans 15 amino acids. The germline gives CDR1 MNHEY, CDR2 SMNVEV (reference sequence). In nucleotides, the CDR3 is TGTGCCAGCAGTCTCGAGGGGGCCCTTGGAGAGACCCAGTACTTC. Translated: CASSLEGALGETQYF.

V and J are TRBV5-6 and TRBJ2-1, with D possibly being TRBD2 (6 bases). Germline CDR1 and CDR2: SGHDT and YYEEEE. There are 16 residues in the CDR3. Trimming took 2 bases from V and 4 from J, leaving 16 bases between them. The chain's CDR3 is CASSFDGGITYNEQFF. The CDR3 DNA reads TGTGCCAGCAGCTTCGATGGCGGGATTACTTACAATGAGCAGTTCTTC. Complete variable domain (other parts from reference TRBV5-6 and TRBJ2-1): DAGVTQSPTHLIKTRGQQVTLRCSPKSGHDTVSWYQQALGQGPQFIFQYYEEEERQRGNFPDRFSGHQFPNYSSELNVNALLLGDSALYLCASSFDGGITYNEQFFGPGTRLTVL.

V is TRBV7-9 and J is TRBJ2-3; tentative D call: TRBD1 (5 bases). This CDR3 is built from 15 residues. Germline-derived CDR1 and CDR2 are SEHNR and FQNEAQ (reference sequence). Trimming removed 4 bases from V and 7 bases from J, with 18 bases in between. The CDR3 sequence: CASSSRGARTNTQYF. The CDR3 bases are TGTGCCAGCAGCTCAAGGGGCGCAAGAACGAATACGCAGTATTTT. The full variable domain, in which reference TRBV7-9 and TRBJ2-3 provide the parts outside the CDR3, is DTGVSQNPRHKITKRGQNVTFRCDPISEHNRLYWYRQTLGQGPEFLTYFQNEAQLEKSRLLSDRFSAERPKGSFSTLEIQRTEQGDSAMYLCASSSRGARTNTQYFGPGTRLTVL.

The CDR3 nucleotides are TGTGCCACCAGTGACCCCGGTCCCAATGAAAAACTGTTTTTT. Translating gives CATSDPGPNEKLFF. The gene calls are TRBV24-1 and TRBJ1-4, with D unresolved. The CDR3 contains 14 residues. In germline, CDR1 is KGHDR, CDR2 SFDVKD. V lost 4 bases to trimming and J lost 5 bases, with 10 bases between them.

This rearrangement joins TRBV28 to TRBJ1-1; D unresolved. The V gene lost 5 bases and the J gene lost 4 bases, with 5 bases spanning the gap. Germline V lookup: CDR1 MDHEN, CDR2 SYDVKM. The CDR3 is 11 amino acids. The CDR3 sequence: CASSLGTEAFF. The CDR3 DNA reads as TGTGCCAGCAGTCTAGGCACTGAAGCTTTCTTT.

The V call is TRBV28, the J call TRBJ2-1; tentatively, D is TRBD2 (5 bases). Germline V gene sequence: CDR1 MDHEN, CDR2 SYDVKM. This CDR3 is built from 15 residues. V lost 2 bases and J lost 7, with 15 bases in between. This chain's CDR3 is CASSLPSLGGNEQFF. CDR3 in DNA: TGTGCCAGCAGTTTACCTAGCTTAGGCGGGAATGAGCAGTTCTTC.

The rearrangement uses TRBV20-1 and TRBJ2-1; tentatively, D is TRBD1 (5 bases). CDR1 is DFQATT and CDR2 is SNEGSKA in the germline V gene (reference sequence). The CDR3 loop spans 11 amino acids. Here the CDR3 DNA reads TGCAACATCGACAGCAACAATGAGCAGTTCTTC. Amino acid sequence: CNIDSNNEQFF.

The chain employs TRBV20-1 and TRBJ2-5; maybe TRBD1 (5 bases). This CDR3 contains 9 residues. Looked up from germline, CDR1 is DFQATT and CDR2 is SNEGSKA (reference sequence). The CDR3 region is CRAGETQYF. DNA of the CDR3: TGCAGGGCAGGGGAGACCCAGTACTTC.

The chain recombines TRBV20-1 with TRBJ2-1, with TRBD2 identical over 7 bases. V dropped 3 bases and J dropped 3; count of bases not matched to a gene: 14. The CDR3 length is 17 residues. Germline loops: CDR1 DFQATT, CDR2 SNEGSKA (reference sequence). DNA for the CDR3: TGCAGTGCTAGTCCTGGGAGGGCCGTGCTCTACTACAATGAGCAGTTCTTC. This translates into CSASPGRAVLYYNEQFF.

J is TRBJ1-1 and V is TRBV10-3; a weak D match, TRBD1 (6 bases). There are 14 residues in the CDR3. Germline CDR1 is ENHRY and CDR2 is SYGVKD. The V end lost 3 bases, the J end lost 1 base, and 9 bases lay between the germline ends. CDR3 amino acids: CAISDLTGNTEAFF. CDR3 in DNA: TGTGCCATCAGTGATCTGACAGGGAACACTGAAGCTTTCTTT.

The CDR3 protein is CASSYEANSPLHF. CDR3 nucleotide sequence: TGTGCCAGCAGTTACGAAGCCAATTCACCCCTCCACTTT. This sequence joins TRBV6-5 and TRBJ1-6; D uncertain. Germline CDR1 and CDR2: MNHEY and SVGAGI. The CDR3 is 13 residues long. The V end lost 2 bases, the J end lost 7 bases, and 6 bases lay between the germline ends.

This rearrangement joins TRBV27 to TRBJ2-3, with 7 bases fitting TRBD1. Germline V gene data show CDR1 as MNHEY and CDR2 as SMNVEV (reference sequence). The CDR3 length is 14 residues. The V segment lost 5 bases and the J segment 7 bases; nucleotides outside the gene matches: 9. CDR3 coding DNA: TGTGCCAGCAGTCTTTATATGACAGGGCATACGCAGTATTTT. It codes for CASSLYMTGHTQYF.

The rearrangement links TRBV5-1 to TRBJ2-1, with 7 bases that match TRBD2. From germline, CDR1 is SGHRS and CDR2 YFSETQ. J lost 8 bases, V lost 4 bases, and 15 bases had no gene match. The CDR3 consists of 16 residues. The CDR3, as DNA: TGCGCCAGCAGCCCGGAGAGCGGGACCCGCGGCGATGAGCAGTTCTTC. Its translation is CASSPESGTRGDEQFF.

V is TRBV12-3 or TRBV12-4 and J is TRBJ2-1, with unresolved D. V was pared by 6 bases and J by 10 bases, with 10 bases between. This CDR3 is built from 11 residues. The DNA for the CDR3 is TGTGCCAGCAGCCACAGTATCGAGCAGTTCTTC. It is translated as CASSHSIEQFF.

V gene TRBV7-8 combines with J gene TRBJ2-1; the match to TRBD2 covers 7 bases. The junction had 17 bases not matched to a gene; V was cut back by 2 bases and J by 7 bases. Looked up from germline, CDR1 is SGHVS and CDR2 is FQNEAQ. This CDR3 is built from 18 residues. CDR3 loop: CASSLRGGGGRRGNEQFF. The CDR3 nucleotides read TGTGCCAGCAGCTTACGGGGTGGTGGCGGGAGACGGGGAAATGAGCAGTTCTTC.